This T cell receptor beta chain was sequenced in a study of blood T cell repertoires in COVID-19. Study information: Samples representing acute and convalescent COVID-19 were sourced from the United States, Italy and Spain. PBMCs, B-cell-depleted T cells, or T cells were the source of the cDNA or gDNA that made up the material.

Profiling relied on immunoSEQ multiplex PCR, and the TCRdb table lists in-frame clones only, not all of them. The table has about 100,000 clones, roughly 84% seen once. V trimming: 1 base; J trimming: 10 bases; junction bases outside the gene matches: 7. Germline-derived CDR1 and CDR2 are KGHSH and LQKENI. This CDR3 spans 14 amino acids. Sequenced: peripheral blood. This clonotype was sampled from a human donor in a cohort sampled during active COVID-19. The gene calls are TRBV18 and TRBJ1-5, with 7 bases matching TRBD1. CDR3 bases: TGTGCCAGCTCACCACTACAGGGGCTTAGCCCCCAGCATTTT. Encoded protein: CASSPLQGLSPQHF.